Following are 20 T cell receptor beta chains from one sample sequenced in a study of blood T cell repertoires in COVID-19. Here immunoSEQ multiplex PCR was the method, and the copy in TCRdb shows in-frame clones only, minus some. This repertoire shows over 200,000 clones, 80% to 90% found once; its top ten account for more than 6.5%. The sample was peripheral blood. The source is a man aged 35 to 55 with active or convalescent COVID-19.

The chain couples TRBV2 to TRBJ2-5; D possibly corresponds to TRBD2 (6 bases). This CDR3 comprises 13 residues. V gave up 10 bases and J gave up 4 bases, with 16 bases separating them. Germline V CDR1 and CDR2: SNHLY, FYNNEI. The CDR3 sequence: CAKSSQEGETQYF. CDR3 in DNA: TGTGCCAAATCTTCCCAGGAGGGAGAGACCCAGTACTTC.

CDR3 amino acids: CATSDDREGFGETQYF. In DNA, the CDR3 is TGTGCCACCAGTGACGACAGGGAAGGGTTCGGAGAGACCCAGTACTTC. The chain employs TRBV24-1 and TRBJ2-5, with TRBD1 matching 7 bases. This CDR3 is 16 amino acids long. V was clipped by 4 bases and J by 4 bases; unmatched bases: 11. CDR1 is KGHDR and CDR2 is SFDVKD in the germline V gene.

The chain employs TRBV5-6 and TRBJ2-1; weak D call: TRBD2 (6 bases). Germline assignment: CDR1 SGHDT and CDR2 YYEEEE. The V gene lost 2 bases and the J gene lost 7 bases, with 16 bases spanning the gap. CDR3 size: 15 residues. The DNA of the CDR3 is TGTGCCAGCAGCTTCAAGGGACTCCGGGGGAATGAGCAGTTCTTC. Its protein product is CASSFKGLRGNEQFF.

The J gene is TRBJ2-5, the V gene TRBV27, with D maybe TRBD2 (5 bases). V dropped 5 bases and J dropped 4 bases, with 14 bases sitting between them. Germline values: CDR1 MNHEY, CDR2 SMNVEV (reference sequence). The CDR3 loop spans 14 amino acids. The CDR3 is CASSGPGSPETQYF. Here the CDR3 DNA reads TGTGCCAGCAGTGGTCCGGGGTCCCCAGAGACCCAGTACTTC.

The gene calls are TRBV6-2 or TRBV6-3 and TRBJ1-1, with 11 bases fitting TRBD1. CDR3 length equals 16 residues. Per germline, CDR1 MNHEY and CDR2 SVGEGT. V shed 5 bases and J 1 base; nucleotides not matched to a gene: 6. This chain's CDR3 is CASSPGQGARNTEAFF. The CDR3 DNA follows: TGTGCCAGCAGTCCAGGACAGGGGGCGAGGAACACTGAAGCTTTCTTT.

The rearrangement links TRBV7-9 to TRBJ1-1; TRBD1 is a possible D gene (6 bases). CDR3 length: 14 amino acids. CDR1 and CDR2 (germline): SEHNR, FQNEAQ (reference sequence). The V end lost 6 bases, the J end lost 3 bases, and 14 bases lay between the germline ends. CDR3 residues: CASRLQGGDTEAFF. The CDR3 nucleotides read TGTGCCAGCAGGCTACAGGGAGGGGACACTGAAGCTTTCTTT.

This clone was found once. The rearrangement joins TRBV3-1 (or the pseudogene TRBV3-2) to TRBJ2-1; 12 bases are a match to TRBD2. V shed 3 bases and J 9 bases; nucleotides not matched to a gene: 6. This CDR3 contains 15 residues. Germline-derived CDR1 and CDR2 are LGHDT and YNNKEL (reference sequence). The CDR3 DNA is TGTGCCAGCAGCCAGACTAGCGGGAGCGTTGGTGAGCAGTTCTTC. It translates to CASSQTSGSVGEQFF.

This CDR3 reads CASSLKGAANTDTQYF. CDR3 coding DNA: TGTGCCAGCAGCTTGAAGGGGGCCGCGAACACAGATACGCAGTATTTT. The chain is built from TRBV7-3 and TRBJ2-3; 7 positions agree with TRBD1. The CDR3 is made up of 16 amino acids. V lost 3 bases, J lost 2 bases, and 8 bases stayed unmatched. The germline V gene has CDR1 SGHTA and CDR2 FQGTGA.

V gene TRBV11-2 combines with J gene TRBJ2-5; possibly TRBD1 for D (6 bases). This CDR3 region has 15 residues. Germline V CDR1 and CDR2: SGHAT, FQNNGV. Trimming pared 5 bases from V and 4 bases from J, leaving 17 bases between. CDR3 region: CASSPDPGAVETQYF. The CDR3 nucleotides read TGTGCCAGCAGCCCTGACCCAGGGGCCGTAGAGACCCAGTACTTC.

This clone was seen a single time. The V call is TRBV4-2, the J call TRBJ2-5, with TRBD2 matching 11 bases. The CDR3 runs 18 residues. The V gene's germline CDR1 is LGHNA and CDR2 YNFKEQ. The trim removed 1 base at V and 2 bases at J, leaving 9 bases unmatched. CDR3 in amino acids: CASSQGVIGTSGQETQYF. CDR3 in DNA: TGTGCCAGCAGCCAAGGCGTCATCGGGACTAGCGGACAAGAGACCCAGTACTTC.

The chain combines TRBV18 with TRBJ2-2; 8 nucleotides agree with TRBD2. This CDR3 contains 14 residues. The germline gives CDR1 KGHSH, CDR2 LQKENI. Trimming cost V 3 bases and J 3 bases; bases outside gene matches: 0. CDR3 loop: CASSPGRDTGELFF. CDR3 bases: TGTGCCAGCTCACCCGGGAGGGACACCGGGGAGCTGTTTTTT.

The chain carries TRBV30 and TRBJ1-2; D ambiguous. Trimming removed 5 bases at V and 4 bases at J, with 17 bases between. The germline CDR1 and CDR2 sequences are GTSNPN and SVGIG (reference sequence). CDR3 length: 14 residues. The CDR3 here is CAWDRSNGVYGYTF. Written as DNA, the CDR3 is TGTGCCTGGGACCGTTCGAACGGAGTCTATGGCTACACCTTC.

The rearrangement links TRBV6-5 to TRBJ1-2, with unresolved D. The germline gives CDR1 MNHEY, CDR2 SVGAGI. CDR3 length equals 12 residues. V was shortened by 7 bases and J by 3 bases, with 9 bases between the two germline ends. CDR3 protein: CASKRVDYGYTF. The CDR3 nucleotides read TGTGCCAGCAAGAGGGTGGACTATGGCTACACCTTC.

The rearrangement joins TRBV30 to TRBJ2-1, with 7 bases aligning to TRBD1. There are 15 residues in the CDR3. Trimming took 5 bases from V and 0 from J; bases not matched to a gene: 7. CDR1 is GTSNPN and CDR2 is SVGIG in the germline V gene (reference sequence). This chain's CDR3 is CAWGRGQSSYNEQFF. DNA for the CDR3: TGTGCCTGGGGACGGGGACAGAGCTCCTACAATGAGCAGTTCTTC.

The V gene is TRBV28, the J gene TRBJ2-7; 12 bases are shared with TRBD1. Germline-derived CDR1 and CDR2 are MDHEN and SYDVKM. The V gene end was trimmed by 3 bases and the J gene end by 6 bases; junction bases not matched to a gene: 3. The CDR3 length is 14 residues. The CDR3 DNA reads TGTGCCAGCAGTTTTGGGACAGGGGGCTTCGAGCAGTACTTC. It translates to CASSFGTGGFEQYF.

This clone was seen more than once but under ten times. Other DNA variants within this sample encode the same CDR3. The chain recombines TRBV18 with TRBJ2-7; 7 nucleotides align to TRBD1. CDR1 KGHSH and CDR2 LQKENI come from the germline V gene. The V segment lost 6 bases and the J segment 6 bases; nucleotides outside the gene matches: 5. This CDR3 comprises 12 residues. The CDR3 reads CASSPGTVEQYF. The CDR3 coding sequence is TGTGCCAGCTCCCCCGGGACAGTCGAGCAGTACTTC.

The CDR3 loop is CAWSVQGSNEQYF. The CDR3 region has the DNA TGTGCCTGGAGTGTACAGGGGTCGAACGAGCAGTACTTC. The V and J genes are TRBV30 and TRBJ2-7, with TRBD1 matching 7 bases. J lost 5 bases, V lost 0 bases, and 4 bases had no gene match. CDR1 GTSNPN and CDR2 SVGIG come from the germline V gene (reference sequence). The CDR3 length is 13 residues.

The gene calls are TRBV6-1 and TRBJ1-1; D remains unclear. CDR3 length: 12 amino acids. Trimming cost V 3 bases and J 3 bases, with 5 bases left between them. CDR1 MNHNS and CDR2 SASEGT come from the germline V gene. CDR3 sequence: CASSEGYTEAFF. CDR3 sequence (DNA): TGTGCCAGCAGTGAGGGCTACACTGAAGCTTTCTTT.

The genes are TRBV6-2 or TRBV6-3 and TRBJ1-2, with 7 nucleotides matching TRBD1. Looked up from germline, CDR1 is MNHEY and CDR2 is SVGEGT. Trimming at V came to 6 bases and at J to 3 bases, leaving 4 bases not matched to a gene. CDR3 length: 13 residues. DNA of the CDR3: TGTGCCAGCAGCGGACAGGCTTACTATGGCTACACCTTC. Translating it yields CASSGQAYYGYTF.

This clone is a singleton in its sample. V and J are TRBV5-6 and TRBJ2-1; the match to TRBD2 covers 7 bases. Unmatched junction bases numbered 7, after V lost 0 bases and J lost 7 bases. CDR1 and CDR2 (germline): SGHDT, YYEEEE. The CDR3 length is 15 residues. CDR3 DNA: TGTGCCAGCAGCTTGGTGCGGGAGCTGTCGAATGAGCAGTTCTTC. Protein: CASSLVRELSNEQFF.